One sample yielded the 19 T cell receptor beta chains listed below, sequenced in a study of blood T cell repertoires in COVID-19. Profiled with immunoSEQ multiplex PCR; TCRdb holds only in-frame clones, not every one. The data show about 320,000 clones, approximately 82% seen once. Sequencing input: peripheral blood. Source of these receptors: a woman in her forties or fifties with acute or convalescent COVID-19.

This rearrangement joins TRBV6-1 to TRBJ2-5; D remains ambiguous. The CDR3 consists of 14 residues. Germline V gene data show CDR1 as MNHNS and CDR2 as SASEGT. V was trimmed by 0 bases and J by 2 bases, leaving 7 bases between them. The CDR3 nucleotides are TGTGCCAGCAGTGAAGCCTTGAGGCAAGAGACCCAGTACTTC. This encodes CASSEALRQETQYF.

The CDR3 sequence: CASSLARGSEAFF. In DNA, the CDR3 is TGTGCCAGCAGCTTAGCGCGAGGGTCTGAAGCTTTCTTT. The J gene is TRBJ1-1, the V gene TRBV7-2; D remains ambiguous. V lost 0 bases, J lost 6 bases, and 8 bases lay in between. This CDR3 region has 13 residues. Germline V gene sequence: CDR1 SGHTA, CDR2 FQGNSA.

In DNA, the CDR3 is TGTGCCAGCAGGGACAGTTACAATGAGCAGTTCTTC. As protein: CASRDSYNEQFF. The genes are TRBV6-5 and TRBJ2-1, with D possibly being TRBD1 (6 bases). Germline V gives CDR1 MNHEY, CDR2 SVGAGI. V shed 6 bases and J shed 4 bases, with 7 bases lying between them. The CDR3 runs to 12 residues.

V usage is TRBV14 and J usage is TRBJ2-2; possibly TRBD1 for D (5 bases). The V and J ends lost 0 bases and 1 base respectively, with 12 bases between them. The CDR3 contains 17 residues. Germline-derived CDR1 and CDR2 are SGHDN and FVKESK. The CDR3 loop reads CASSQDLVRVNTGELFF. The DNA for the CDR3 is TGTGCCAGCAGCCAAGATCTCGTCAGGGTGAACACCGGGGAGCTGTTTTTT.

V gene TRBV3-1 (or the pseudogene TRBV3-2) combines with J gene TRBJ1-1; D unclear. The CDR3 totals 15 residues. V was cut by 1 base and J by 1 base, with 10 bases left in between. Germline assignment: CDR1 LGHDT and CDR2 YNNKEL (reference sequence). This chain's CDR3 is CASSQGGAPNTEAFF. The CDR3 coding sequence is TGTGCCAGCAGCCAAGGCGGAGCGCCGAACACTGAAGCTTTCTTT.

This clone was seen a few times. The V and J genes are TRBV6-1 and TRBJ1-2; D is unresolved. The germline V gene has CDR1 MNHNS and CDR2 SASEGT. Trimming pared 1 base from V and 6 bases from J, leaving 15 bases between. This CDR3 contains 15 residues. CDR3 DNA sequence: TGTGCCAGCAGTGAAGTATGGCGGGGAGGGAATGGCTACACCTTC. As protein: CASSEVWRGGNGYTF.

The V gene is TRBV2, the J gene TRBJ2-1, with TRBD1 matching 8 bases. Germline CDR1 and CDR2: SNHLY and FYNNEI. V was clipped by 6 bases and J by 9 bases; unmatched bases: 7. The CDR3 spans 13 residues. The CDR3 loop reads CASRDREVGEQFF. For the CDR3, the DNA is TGTGCCAGCAGGGACAGGGAAGTTGGTGAGCAGTTCTTC.

This clone has a handful of counts. The chain uses TRBV5-4 and TRBJ1-2, with 7 bases that match TRBD1. V trimming: 2 bases; J trimming: 4 bases; junction bases outside the gene matches: 5. Germline V gene lookup returns CDR1 SGHNT and CDR2 YYREEE (reference sequence). The CDR3 consists of 14 residues. The CDR3 sequence is CASSLTTGTYGYTF. CDR3 coding DNA: TGTGCCAGCAGCTTAACGACAGGGACCTATGGCTACACCTTC.

This clone was seen a single time. V and J are TRBV5-8 and TRBJ1-3, with D perhaps TRBD1 (5 bases). Germline V lookup: CDR1 SGHTS, CDR2 YDEGEE. The CDR3 has 15 residues. The V end lost 4 bases, the J end lost 1 base, and 12 bases lay between the germline ends. CDR3 sequence reads: CASSRRGGSGNTIYF. The CDR3 nucleotides read TGTGCCAGCAGCCGTCGGGGGGGGTCTGGAAACACCATATATTTT.

The chain recombines TRBV5-6 with TRBJ1-2; D gene ambiguous. Trimming took off 2 bases at V and 5 bases at J, with 10 bases between the two ends. The CDR3 is 13 amino acids. The germline V gene has CDR1 SGHDT and CDR2 YYEEEE. The CDR3 protein is CASSLGLTYGYTF. The CDR3 DNA is TGTGCCAGCAGCTTAGGACTGACTTATGGCTACACCTTC.

This chain connects TRBV19 to TRBJ2-3, with D perhaps matching TRBD1 (5 bases). The V gene lost 6 bases and the J gene lost 5 bases, with 12 bases spanning the gap. The CDR3 is 13 amino acids. CDR1 LNHDA and CDR2 SQIVND come from the germline V gene (reference sequence). Here the CDR3 reads CASRLVGQDTQYF. The CDR3 bases are TGTGCCAGTAGACTCGTGGGGCAAGATACGCAGTATTTT.

The chain recombines TRBV5-1 with TRBJ2-6, with TRBD1 as a possible D gene (6 bases). With 3 bases removed from V and 0 bases from J, the gap between germline ends came to 16 bases. CDR1 is SGHRS and CDR2 is YFSETQ in the germline V gene. This CDR3 region has 18 residues. The CDR3 coding sequence is TGCGCCAGCAGCTCGTACAGGGTCTCTCACTCTGGGGCCAACGTCCTGACTTTC. The encoded protein is CASSSYRVSHSGANVLTF.

This clone showed up just a few times. The chain recombines TRBV2 with TRBJ1-4; perhaps TRBD1 as D (6 bases). Between the trimmed V and J ends, which lost 5 bases and 12 bases, there was a span of 22 bases. This CDR3 contains 15 residues. Germline assignment: CDR1 SNHLY and CDR2 FYNNEI. The CDR3 here is CASSWGRDTATELFF. CDR3 in DNA: TGTGCCAGCAGTTGGGGTCGGGACACTGCAACGGAACTGTTTTTT.

This rearrangement joins TRBV6-6 to TRBJ1-1; D ambiguous. With 0 bases removed from V and 1 base from J, the gap between germline ends came to 9 bases. Looked up from germline, CDR1 is MNHNY and CDR2 is SVGAGI (reference sequence). The CDR3 is 15 amino acids. The CDR3 is CASSYSTRGNTEAFF. The CDR3 region has the DNA TGTGCCAGCAGTTACTCGACGCGGGGGAACACTGAAGCTTTCTTT.

J is TRBJ2-7 and V is TRBV11-1; TRBD2 matches at 10 bases. The germline V gene encodes CDR1 SGHAT and CDR2 FQDESV (reference sequence). The V segment lost 5 bases and the J segment 3 bases; nucleotides outside the gene matches: 7. The CDR3 has 15 amino acids. The CDR3 bases are TGTGCCAGCAGCACCCGGACTAGCGGAATCTACGAGCAGTACTTC. Its translation: CASSTRTSGIYEQYF.

This clone appeared once. CDR3: CAWSRDRVDIQYF. CDR3 DNA: TGTGCCTGGAGTAGAGACAGGGTGGACATTCAGTACTTC. This chain uses TRBV30 with TRBJ2-4; 7 bases map to TRBD1. Germline assignment: CDR1 GTSNPN and CDR2 SVGIG (reference sequence). V dropped 2 bases and J dropped 8; count of bases not matched to a gene: 6. The CDR3 consists of 13 residues.

The chain links TRBV2 to TRBJ2-5, with D perhaps matching TRBD2 (6 bases). Between the trimmed V and J ends, which lost 7 bases and 4 bases, there was a span of 16 bases. Looked up from germline, CDR1 is SNHLY and CDR2 is FYNNEI. The CDR3 extends over 14 amino acids. CDR3: CASIRLVGSETQYF. Here the CDR3 DNA reads TGTGCCAGCATTCGACTAGTTGGATCAGAGACCCAGTACTTC.

This clone was picked up a small number of times. V gene TRBV3-1 (or the pseudogene TRBV3-2) combines with J gene TRBJ2-2; D uncertain. V was cut by 2 bases and J by 6 bases, with 4 bases left in between. The germline gives CDR1 LGHDT, CDR2 YNNKEL (reference sequence). This CDR3 contains 12 residues. CDR3 loop: CASSQPSGELFF. CDR3 coding DNA: TGTGCCAGCAGCCAACCCTCCGGGGAGCTGTTTTTT.

This clone has more than one count but fewer than ten. CDR3 DNA: TGTGCCAGCAGCGTAGTGGTCGTGGGACTAGCGGGAGCTAAAGGTGAGCAGTTCTTC. Protein sequence: CASSVVVVGLAGAKGEQFF. The chain combines TRBV9 with TRBJ2-1; TRBD2 agrees at 14 bases. Unmatched junction bases numbered 14, after V lost 0 bases and J lost 9 bases. This CDR3 is 19 amino acids long. CDR1 is SGDLS and CDR2 is YYNGEE in the germline V gene.